This TCR beta chain was retrieved from a study of identifying expanded T cells in peripheral blood. Study-level results: Over approximately two and four weeks, about 17 and 20 clones changed, versus roughly 1.1 between replicates.

The germline V gene encodes CDR1 MDHEN and CDR2 SYDVKM. J gave up 7 bases and V 3 bases, and 4 bases lay outside the gene matches. The CDR3 length is 15 residues. Notes on this clone: Its antigen is currently unknown.

Sequencing was performed with immunoSEQ multiplex PCR; in TCRdb, only in-frame clones are kept and a portion is missing. The sample has 81,000 or so clones, 84% seen once. Healthy donors had no documented immune events, such as infections, while sampled. Sequencing was carried out using blood. This clonotype originated in a person aged 18 to 75 in good health. The chain employs TRBV28 and TRBJ1-5, with TRBD1 matching over 12 bases. The DNA of the CDR3 is TGTGCCAGCAGTTTGGGGACAGGGGGCCAACAGCCCCAGCATTTT. Encoded protein: CASSLGTGGQQPQHF.